Listed below are T cell receptor beta chains from one sample, sequenced in a study of shared clonotypes between healthy human individuals. Here immunoSEQ multiplex PCR was the method, and the copy in TCRdb shows in-frame clones only, minus some. The sample contains around 2,000,000 clones, about 95% of which appear only once. Sequencing was carried out using naive CD8+ T cells sorted from blood. The receptors here all came from a man younger than 30 in good health. CDR3s include the opening cysteine and the closing phenylalanine or tryptophan. A D gene is named only where the DNA matches it firmly. Expanded clones are given a class, and other clones once, few, many or no size at all.

D,J,V,size,DNA,CDR3
TRBD2,TRBJ2-1,TRBV2,NA,TGTGCCAGCAGTGAACTAGCGGGACTCAATGAGCAGTTCTTC,CASSELAGLNEQFF
NA,TRBJ2-5,TRBV9,NA,TGTGCCAGCAGCGTAGGGGAGGCCTTCCAAGAGACCCAGTACTTC,CASSVGEAFQETQYF
NA,TRBJ1-6,TRBV6-5,NA,TGTGCCAGCATGGTTTCTGGGTTCGGGTATTCACCCCTCCACTTT,CASMVSGFGYSPLHF
NA,TRBJ1-5,TRBV27,NA,TGTGCCAGCAGTTCAAATAGCAATCAGCCCCAGCATTTT,CASSSNSNQPQHF
TRBD2,TRBJ2-7,TRBV27,NA,TGTGCCAGCAGTTCTGCTGTTAGCGGGGTAGACGAGCAGTACTTC,CASSSAVSGVDEQYF
NA,TRBJ2-1,TRBV19,NA,TGTGCCAGTTGTCGGAGCTACTCCTACAATGAGCAGTTCTTC,CASCRSYSYNEQFF
NA,TRBJ1-3,TRBV6-5,NA,TGTGCCAGCAGAGCCGACAGAACTTCTGGAAACACCATATATTTT,CASRADRTSGNTIYF
TRBD1,TRBJ2-7,TRBV4-1,NA,TGCGCCAGCAGCCCGAGACAGGGGACCTACGAGCAGTACTTC,CASSPRQGTYEQYF
NA,TRBJ2-1,TRBV4-2,NA,TGTGCCAGCACCACTCTGGGGCTCTACAATGAGCAGTTCTTC,CASTTLGLYNEQFF
NA,TRBJ2-1,TRBV6-5,NA,TGTGCCAGCAGTTACTCGAGAGGGGGACACAATGAGCAGTTCTTC,CASSYSRGGHNEQFF
NA,TRBJ1-2,TRBV7-2,once,TGTGCCAGCAGCTTAGTCCCACGGCTAGAATATGGCTACACCTTC,CASSLVPRLEYGYTF
TRBD1,TRBJ2-3,TRBV13,NA,TGTGCCAGCAGGGCCGGGACAGGCACCCCAGATACGCAGTATTTT,CASRAGTGTPDTQYF
NA,TRBJ2-7,TRBV19,once,TGTGCCAGTAGTATTGTTCCGGATTCCTACGAGCAGTACTTC,CASSIVPDSYEQYF
TRBD1,TRBJ2-7,TRBV11-2,NA,TGTGCCAGCAGTACACCGGGACAGGTACCCGGGGAGCAGTACTTC,CASSTPGQVPGEQYF
TRBD1,TRBJ1-6,TRBV27,NA,TGTGCCAGCAGTGTCAGAAACAGGGGGGATTCACCCCTCCACTTT,CASSVRNRGDSPLHF
NA,TRBJ1-5,TRBV27,NA,TGTGCCAGCAGTTTGGCTGGGCAGCTAGATCAGCCCCAGCATTTT,CASSLAGQLDQPQHF
TRBD1,TRBJ2-5,TRBV5-1,NA,TGCGCCAGCAGCCCCGACAGGGGAAGTCGGGAGACCCAGTACTTC,CASSPDRGSRETQYF
NA,TRBJ2-1,TRBV9,NA,TGTGCCAGCAGCGTAGCAGAGGGGGACTCCTACAATGAGCAGTTCTTC,CASSVAEGDSYNEQFF
NA,TRBJ2-5,TRBV11-2,NA,TGTGCCAGCAGCCCCACCCCCCCAGGGGGGTACCAAGAGACCCAGTACTTC,CASSPTPPGGYQETQYF
TRBD2,TRBJ2-7,TRBV6-1,NA,TGTGCCAGCAGCGAGGGACTAGCGGTCACCTACGAGCAGTACTTC,CASSEGLAVTYEQYF
TRBD2,TRBJ2-1,TRBV29-1,NA,TGCAGCGTTGAAGTAGCGGGAGGTAACAATGAGCAGTTCTTC,CSVEVAGGNNEQFF
NA,TRBJ2-7,TRBV30,once,TGTGCCTGGAGTGGGACGGAAAGCTCCTACGAGCAGTACTTC,CAWSGTESSYEQYF
NA,TRBJ2-1,TRBV7-6,once,TGTGCCAGCAGCTTAGCCTGGGTGGCGGGGACAGTATACAATGAGCAGTTCTTC,CASSLAWVAGTVYNEQFF
NA,TRBJ2-7,TRBV5-6,NA,TGTGCCAGCAGCTTGAGTCAGGGTGTATGCGAGCAGTACTTC,CASSLSQGVCEQYF
NA,TRBJ1-5,TRBV2,NA,TGTGCCAGCAGTCTCCCGCGGGACCTTATCACAGGTTACAATCAGCCCCAGCATTTT,CASSLPRDLITGYNQPQHF
NA,TRBJ2-7,TRBV27,NA,TGTGCCAGCAGTTTAACAGTGGGGCAGTCCTACGAGCAGTACTTC,CASSLTVGQSYEQYF
TRBD1,TRBJ2-7,TRBV5-1,NA,TGCGCCAGCAGCTTTTCTCCGGGACAGGGGGCGTCCCCCGAGCAGTACTTC,CASSFSPGQGASPEQYF
TRBD1,TRBJ2-7,TRBV7-9,NA,TGTGCCAGCAGTCCGGGACAGGGTTACGAGCAGTACTTC,CASSPGQGYEQYF
TRBD1,TRBJ2-7,TRBV13,NA,TGTGCCAGCAGCGTACAGACAGGGGCCTACGAGCAGTACTTC,CASSVQTGAYEQYF
NA,TRBJ2-2,TRBV15,NA,TGTGCCACCAGCAGAGATCAGGGCACAGAGTCGGCCGGGGAGCTGTTTTTT,CATSRDQGTESAGELFF
NA,TRBJ2-1,TRBV5-4,NA,TGTGCCAGCAGCTTAACCGGGACGGACTACAATGAGCAGTTCTTC,CASSLTGTDYNEQFF
NA,TRBJ2-5,TRBV25-1,once,TGTGCCAGCACTTCCCCCGACAGGAAGGAAGAGACCCAGTACTTC,CASTSPDRKEETQYF
TRBD2,TRBJ2-7,TRBV15,NA,TGTGCCACCAGCAGCGATCTAGCGGGAGGTCTCTACGAGCAGTACTTC,CATSSDLAGGLYEQYF
NA,TRBJ2-7,TRBV10-2,NA,TGCGCCAGCAGTGGCCCCCTAGGGACGGACACCTCCTACGAGCAGTACTTC,CASSGPLGTDTSYEQYF
NA,TRBJ2-5,TRBV7-2,once,TGTGCCAGCAGCTTTATAGGGGATTGGTGGGAGACCCAGTACTTC,CASSFIGDWWETQYF
NA,TRBJ1-1,TRBV5-4,NA,TGTGCCAGCAGCTTGGGGACAAATGAAGCTTTCTTT,CASSLGTNEAFF
NA,TRBJ2-7,TRBV28,NA,TGTGCCAGCAACTCGGGGGGCGCCTCCTACGAGCAGTACTTC,CASNSGGASYEQYF
NA,TRBJ2-5,TRBV5-1,few,TGCGCCAGCAGCTTGGAGGGCGGCTACCAAGAGACCCAGTACTTC,CASSLEGGYQETQYF
NA,TRBJ2-7,TRBV2,NA,TGTGCCAGCAGTGCTCGACTGGAACAGGTCTACGAGCAGTACTTC,CASSARLEQVYEQYF